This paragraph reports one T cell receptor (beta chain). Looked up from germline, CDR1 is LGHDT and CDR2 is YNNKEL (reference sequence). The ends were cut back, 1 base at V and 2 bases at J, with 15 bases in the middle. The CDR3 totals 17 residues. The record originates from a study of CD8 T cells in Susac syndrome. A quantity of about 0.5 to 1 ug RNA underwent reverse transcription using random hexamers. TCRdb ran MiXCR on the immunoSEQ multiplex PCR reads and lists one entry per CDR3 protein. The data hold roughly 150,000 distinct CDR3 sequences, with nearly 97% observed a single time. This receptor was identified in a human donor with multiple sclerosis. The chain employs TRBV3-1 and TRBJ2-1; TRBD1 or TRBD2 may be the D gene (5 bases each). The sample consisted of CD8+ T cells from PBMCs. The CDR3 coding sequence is TGTGCCAGCAGCCAAGTCATCGATAGGGGAGCCTACAATGAGCAGTTCTTC. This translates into CASSQVIDRGAYNEQFF.